A single sample gave rise to the 21 T cell receptor beta chains below, sequenced in a study of cytomegalovirus exposure and HLA in healthy donors. Sequencing used immunoSEQ multiplex PCR; TCRdb keeps in-frame clones, though not all of them. The data contain roughly 200,000 clones, about 81% of them singletons. Sequencing input: PBMCs. The receptors were sampled from a woman aged 25-40 years in good health and CMV-seronegative.

The CDR3 nucleotides read TGTGCCACCAGCACGCTCCAGGGGGCGAATTCACCCCTCCACTTT. Encoded protein: CATSTLQGANSPLHF. The rearrangement links TRBV15 to TRBJ1-6; 8 bases align to TRBD1. V was clipped by 4 bases and J by 7 bases; unmatched bases: 6. Per the germline V gene, CDR1 is LNHNV and CDR2 is YYDKDF (reference sequence). This CDR3 has 15 amino acids.

This rearrangement joins TRBV6-5 to TRBJ1-2, with D hard to call. Trimming took off 2 bases at V and 4 bases at J, with 8 bases between the two ends. The germline gives CDR1 MNHEY, CDR2 SVGAGI. The CDR3 totals 13 residues. CDR3 in amino acids: CASSYEGRYGYTF. CDR3 DNA: TGTGCCAGCAGTTACGAGGGCCGCTATGGCTACACCTTC.

The chain employs TRBV11-2 and TRBJ1-2; a weak D match, TRBD1 (6 bases). The CDR3 is 15 residues long. The germline V gene has CDR1 SGHAT and CDR2 FQNNGV. Trimming stripped 4 bases from V and 4 bases from J, with 16 bases between. The CDR3 spells CASSSNRDTSYGYTF. CDR3 sequence (DNA): TGTGCCAGCAGCTCGAACCGGGACACAAGCTATGGCTACACCTTC.

This sequence joins TRBV11-2 and TRBJ1-1; D gene uncertain. Between the trimmed V and J ends, which lost 2 bases and 4 bases, there was a span of 11 bases. The length of the CDR3 is 14 residues. CDR1 and CDR2 from the germline V gene are SGHAT and FQNNGV. In DNA form, the CDR3 reads TGTGCCAGCAGCTTAAGCTCATCGGGCACTGAAGCTTTCTTT. Amino acid sequence: CASSLSSSGTEAFF. Full variable domain (remainder filled in from reference TRBV11-2 and TRBJ1-1): EAGVAQSPRYKIIEKRQSVAFWCNPISGHATLYWYQQILGQGPKLLIQFQNNGVVDDSQLPKDRFSAERLKGVDSTLKIQPAKLEDSAVYLCASSLSSSGTEAFFGQGTRLTVV.

The chain is built from TRBV28 and TRBJ1-4; possible D gene TRBD1, 6 bases. V was trimmed by 7 bases and J by 6 bases, leaving 15 bases between them. CDR1 is MDHEN, CDR2 SYDVKM, per germline. This CDR3 contains 14 residues. CDR3 DNA sequence: TGTGCCAGCATAGGGGACATCACCCATGAAAAACTGTTTTTT. Its translation: CASIGDITHEKLFF.

The chain links TRBV19 to TRBJ1-5; possible D gene TRBD1, 5 bases. V was trimmed by 4 bases and J by 5 bases, leaving 12 bases between them. This CDR3 has 14 amino acids. Germline-derived CDR1 and CDR2 are LNHDA and SQIVND (reference sequence). For the CDR3, the DNA is TGTGCCAGTAGTAATTGGGGAGGGGATCAGCCCCAGCATTTT. Protein: CASSNWGGDQPQHF.

This chain uses TRBV28 with TRBJ1-4; D may be TRBD1 (6 bases). Germline V gives CDR1 MDHEN, CDR2 SYDVKM. CDR3 length: 14 amino acids. Trimming shortened V by 2 bases and J by 8 bases, and 12 bases separated the two germline ends. CDR3 region: CASSLIMTGEKLFF. The CDR3 DNA sequence: TGTGCCAGCAGTTTAATTATGACAGGAGAAAAACTGTTTTTT.

The chain's CDR3 is CASSLLAGVNEQYF. Written as DNA, the CDR3 is TGTGCCAGCAGCTTGCTAGCGGGAGTGAACGAGCAGTACTTC. The chain carries TRBV7-9 and TRBJ2-7, with TRBD2 matching over 10 bases. The germline gives CDR1 SEHNR, CDR2 FQNEAQ (reference sequence). With 3 bases clipped from V and 5 bases from J, the junction kept 4 bases outside the gene matches. The CDR3 loop spans 14 amino acids.

This clone has a handful of counts. The CDR3 coding sequence is TGTGCCAGCATTTCTCTAAAGGGACTAGCGGACGAGCAGTACTTC. Protein: CASISLKGLADEQYF. The chain employs TRBV27 and TRBJ2-7, with 11 bases matching TRBD2. Germline trimming cut 7 bases from V and 5 bases from J; bases unmatched to any gene: 10. Looked up from germline, CDR1 is MNHEY and CDR2 is SMNVEV (reference sequence). This CDR3 has 15 amino acids.

The CDR3 region has the DNA TGTGCCAGCAGCCCGCGGACAGGGGGCTCATACGAGCAGTACTTC. Its translation: CASSPRTGGSYEQYF. The V call is TRBV11-3, the J call TRBJ2-7; the match to TRBD1 covers 11 bases. CDR3 size: 15 residues. The germline V gene has CDR1 SGHNT and CDR2 YENEEA. V trimming: 5 bases; J trimming: 4 bases; junction bases outside the gene matches: 7. Full variable domain (rest looked up from reference TRBV11-3 and TRBJ2-7): EAGVVQSPRYKIIEKKQPVAFWCNPISGHNTLYWYLQNLGQGPELLIRYENEEAVDDSQLPKDRFSAERLKGVDSTLKIQPAELGDSAVYLCASSPRTGGSYEQYFGPGTRLTVT.

The rearrangement links TRBV6-1 to TRBJ2-1; TRBD1 aligns across 7 bases. Trimming took 5 bases from V and 5 from J; bases not matched to a gene: 3. The length of the CDR3 is 13 residues. In germline, CDR1 is MNHNS, CDR2 SASEGT. The CDR3 loop is CASSNRGHNEQFF. The CDR3 coding sequence is TGTGCCAGCAGTAACAGGGGACACAATGAGCAGTTCTTC.

This chain connects TRBV13 to TRBJ1-4; no reliable D call. The CDR3 length is 17 residues. V lost 5 bases and J 0 bases, leaving 16 bases between the germline ends. The germline V gene has CDR1 PRHDT and CDR2 FYEKMQ (reference sequence). CDR3 DNA: TGTGCCAGCAGCCCTCGGGTATTCGGGGCAACTAATGAAAAACTGTTTTTT. Its protein product is CASSPRVFGATNEKLFF.

V and J are TRBV6-1 and TRBJ1-5, with D perhaps matching TRBD1 (5 bases). Germline V gives CDR1 MNHNS, CDR2 SASEGT. Trimming shortened V by 2 bases and J by 0 bases, and 11 bases separated the two germline ends. The CDR3 has 16 amino acids. CDR3 residues: CASSEQGPYSNQPQHF. The CDR3 DNA is TGTGCCAGCAGTGAACAGGGCCCCTATAGCAATCAGCCCCAGCATTTT.

This sequence joins TRBV5-1 and TRBJ1-2; D perhaps matches TRBD1 (5 bases). The CDR3 is 11 amino acids. V was shortened by 4 bases and J by 8 bases, with 9 bases between the two germline ends. CDR1 SGHRS and CDR2 YFSETQ come from the germline V gene. Here the CDR3 reads CASSDGGGYTF. The CDR3 DNA is TGCGCCAGCAGCGACGGGGGAGGCTACACCTTC.

This sequence joins TRBV18 and TRBJ1-5, with TRBD1 identical over 8 bases. The CDR3 has 14 residues. The germline V gene encodes CDR1 KGHSH and CDR2 LQKENI. The ends lost 4 bases at V and 4 bases at J; junction bases unmatched: 3. The CDR3 nucleotides read TGTGCCAGCTCACTCCGACAGGGGAATCAGCCCCAGCATTTT. It encodes CASSLRQGNQPQHF. The entire variable domain, with the rest obtained from reference TRBV18 and TRBJ1-5, is as follows: NAGVMQNPRHLVRRRGQEARLRCSPMKGHSHVYWYRQLPEEGLKFMVYLQKENIIDESGMPKERFSAEFPKEGPSILRIQQVVRGDSAAYFCASSLRQGNQPQHFGDGTRLSIL.

This chain connects TRBV5-6 to TRBJ2-3; 8 nucleotides match TRBD2. Germline CDR1 SGHDT, CDR2 YYEEEE. The CDR3 totals 13 residues. J lost 4 bases, V lost 10 bases, and 8 bases had no gene match. CDR3: CAESRAGADTQYF. The CDR3 DNA is TGTGCCGAGAGCCGAGCGGGAGCAGATACGCAGTATTTT.

This clone was seen a handful of times. The same CDR3 arises from other DNA sequences in this sample as well. The J gene is TRBJ1-5, the V gene TRBV6-6; D possibly corresponds to TRBD1 (5 bases). CDR3 length: 12 amino acids. Germline V gene lookup returns CDR1 MNHNY and CDR2 SVGAGI (reference sequence). V was trimmed by 6 bases and J by 4 bases, leaving 7 bases between them. The CDR3 coding sequence is TGTGCCAGCAGGGAGGGGAATCAGCCCCAGCATTTT. Amino acids: CASREGNQPQHF.

The sample holds a few counts of this clone. The rearrangement uses TRBV27 and TRBJ2-7; 7 nucleotides align to TRBD2. There are 15 residues in the CDR3. The junction had 12 bases not matched to a gene; V was cut back by 5 bases and J by 5 bases. Germline V gives CDR1 MNHEY, CDR2 SMNVEV (reference sequence). CDR3 in amino acids: CASSPGGTPSHEQYF. CDR3 bases: TGTGCCAGCAGTCCCGGGGGGACCCCGTCCCACGAGCAGTACTTC.

The chain employs TRBV6-5 and TRBJ1-5; D perhaps matches TRBD1 (6 bases). The V end lost 2 bases, the J end lost 4 bases, and 6 bases lay between the germline ends. The germline V gene encodes CDR1 MNHEY and CDR2 SVGAGI. The CDR3 contains 13 residues. The CDR3 protein is CASSYQGNQPQHF. The CDR3 DNA follows: TGTGCCAGCAGTTACCAGGGGAATCAGCCCCAGCATTTT.

This sequence joins TRBV6-5 and TRBJ2-3; TRBD2 aligns across 7 bases. The germline V gene encodes CDR1 MNHEY and CDR2 SVGAGI. CDR3 length: 15 residues. V shed 5 bases and J 0 bases; nucleotides not matched to a gene: 5. CDR3 bases: TGTGCCAGCAGTCGACGTAGCGGGAGCACAGATACGCAGTATTTT. Translation: CASSRRSGSTDTQYF.

The chain recombines TRBV5-4 with TRBJ2-7; 7 bases align to TRBD1. Per the germline V gene, CDR1 is SGHNT and CDR2 is YYREEE (reference sequence). The CDR3 totals 14 residues. J was trimmed by 2 bases and V by 4 bases; bases with no gene match: 6. The CDR3 nucleotides are TGTGCCAGCAGCCCCAGGGACAGCGCCTACGAGCAGTACTTC. Amino acids: CASSPRDSAYEQYF.